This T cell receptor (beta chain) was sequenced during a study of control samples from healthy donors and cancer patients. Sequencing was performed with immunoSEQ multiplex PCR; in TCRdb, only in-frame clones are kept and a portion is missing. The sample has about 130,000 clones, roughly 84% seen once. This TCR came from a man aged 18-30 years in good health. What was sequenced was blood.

The CDR3, as DNA: TGTGCCAGCAGTTCTTTCTACGAGCAGTACTTC. Its translation: CASSSFYEQYF. The chain combines TRBV6-2 or TRBV6-3 with TRBJ2-7, with D unclear. The germline gives CDR1 MNHEY, CDR2 SVGEGT. CDR3 size: 11 residues. The V end lost 4 bases, the J end lost 3 bases, and 4 bases lay between the germline ends.